This is a list of T cell receptor beta chains from one sample in a study of graft-versus-host responses after intestinal transplantation. No antigen has been assigned to these receptors. Clones were sequenced by immunoSEQ multiplex PCR, and TCRdb holds only the in-frame ones, with some missing. The sample has around 96,000 clones; around nine tenths are singletons. This specimen was unstimulated CD4+ T cells sorted from spleen or lymph node cells, taken before intestinal transplant. Receptor source: a human donor who received an intestinal transplant. CDR3s include the opening cysteine and the closing phenylalanine or tryptophan. The D gene is left open where the match is weak. Clone size, where shown, is once, few, many, or a class for clones that have expanded.

size: .; J: TRBJ1-6; V: TRBV5-6; D: .; DNA: TGTGCCAGCAGCTTGGGAAGACAGCGGGGGAATTCACCCCTCCACTTT; CDR3: CASSLGRQRGNSPLHF
size: .; J: TRBJ2-5; V: TRBV4-1; D: TRBD1; DNA: TGCGCCAGCAGCCCTTCTCGGGGGAACAGGGGGCTCCAAGAGACCCAGTACTTC; CDR3: CASSPSRGNRGLQETQYF
size: .; J: TRBJ2-7; V: TRBV5-6; D: .; DNA: TGTGCCAGCAGCTCGATACAGGAGTTCTCCTACGAGCAGTACTTC; CDR3: CASSSIQEFSYEQYF
size: .; J: TRBJ1-6; V: TRBV6-1; D: TRBD1; DNA: TGTGCCAGCCGGGACAGAAACAATTCACCCCTCCACTTT; CDR3: CASRDRNNSPLHF
size: once; J: TRBJ1-6; V: TRBV15; D: .; DNA: TGTGCCACCAGCAGTAGCCGTCGTGGTAATTCACCCCTCCACTTT; CDR3: CATSSSRRGNSPLHF
size: .; J: TRBJ2-7; V: TRBV20-1; D: .; DNA: TGCAGTGCCAGGGTCCACGAGCAGTACTTC; CDR3: CSARVHEQYF
size: .; J: TRBJ2-7; V: TRBV6-5; D: .; DNA: TGTGCCAGCAGTCTCGACAGACGTGAGGCCTACGAGCAGTACTTC; CDR3: CASSLDRREAYEQYF
size: once; J: TRBJ1-5; V: TRBV5-3; D: .; DNA: TGTGCCAGATACCTCGACGGGTATAGCAATCAGCCCCAGCATTTT; CDR3: CARYLDGYSNQPQHF
size: .; J: TRBJ1-2; V: TRBV6-6; D: .; DNA: TGTGCCAGCAGTCTCTCGACAGCTAACTATGGCTACACCTTC; CDR3: CASSLSTANYGYTF
size: .; J: TRBJ1-5; V: TRBV5-6; D: TRBD1; DNA: TGTGCCAGCAGCTTGGGAGGGGACAGGGGTCATAACGGGAATCAGCCCCAGCATTTT; CDR3: CASSLGGDRGHNGNQPQHF
size: .; J: TRBJ2-5; V: TRBV6-5; D: .; DNA: TGTGCCAGCAGTTATTTGGCAGGGCGCGAGACCCAGTACTTC; CDR3: CASSYLAGRETQYF
size: .; J: TRBJ1-2; V: TRBV11-3; D: .; DNA: TGTGCCAGTGGGCAGGGGTGGTCTGGCTACACCTTC; CDR3: CASGQGWSGYTF
size: .; J: TRBJ2-1; V: TRBV4-1; D: .; DNA: TGCGCCAGCAGCCAAGTCGGAAGCGGAGGTCGAGTCGGGTTCTACAATGAGCAGTTCTTC; CDR3: CASSQVGSGGRVGFYNEQFF
size: .; J: TRBJ2-7; V: TRBV7-2; D: TRBD2; DNA: TGTGCCAGCAGCCAGTGGACTAGCGGGGGGTTCTACGAGCAGTACTTC; CDR3: CASSQWTSGGFYEQYF
size: .; J: TRBJ1-2; V: TRBV6-5; D: TRBD1; DNA: TGTGCCAGCAGACCCCTCGGACAGGGGGAGGTTGGCTACACCTTC; CDR3: CASRPLGQGEVGYTF
size: few; J: TRBJ1-4; V: TRBV4-1; D: .; DNA: TGCGCCAGCAGCCAAGATGCCCAGTTGAATGAAAAACTGTTTTTT; CDR3: CASSQDAQLNEKLFF
size: .; J: TRBJ2-5; V: TRBV28; D: TRBD1; DNA: TGTGCCAGCAGTTTGGCAGGGGGTGGTGAGACCCAGTACTTC; CDR3: CASSLAGGGETQYF
size: .; J: TRBJ1-2; V: TRBV30; D: TRBD1; DNA: TGTGCCTGGAGTCATCCGGGACAGGGGGCGGGTGGCTACACCTTC; CDR3: CAWSHPGQGAGGYTF
size: .; J: TRBJ1-1; V: TRBV6-5; D: TRBD1; DNA: TGTGCCAGCAGCACCCTTGACAGGGACACTGAAGCTTTCTTT; CDR3: CASSTLDRDTEAFF
size: .; J: TRBJ2-2; V: TRBV19; D: TRBD1; DNA: TGTGCCAGTAGTATAGATACAGGGGTTAACACCGGGGAGCTGTTTTTT; CDR3: CASSIDTGVNTGELFF
size: .; J: TRBJ1-5; V: TRBV5-6; D: .; DNA: TGTGCCAGCAGCTTTCATAGCAATCAGCCCCAGCATTTT; CDR3: CASSFHSNQPQHF
size: .; J: TRBJ1-4; V: TRBV4-1; D: .; DNA: TGCGCCAGCAGGGGAGTAGGTGAAAAACTGTTTTTT; CDR3: CASRGVGEKLFF
size: once; J: TRBJ2-5; V: TRBV27; D: .; DNA: TGTGCCAGCCTCCCTGAGACAGAAGAGACCCAGTACTTC; CDR3: CASLPETEETQYF
size: .; J: TRBJ2-2; V: TRBV5-4; D: .; DNA: TGTGCCAGCAGCTCGGTATGGACCGGGGAGCTGTTTTTT; CDR3: CASSSVWTGELFF
size: .; J: TRBJ2-1; V: TRBV7-3; D: TRBD2; DNA: TGTGCCAGCAGCCCTTCCCTTACTAGCGGGGTTCGGAATGAGCAGTTCTTC; CDR3: CASSPSLTSGVRNEQFF
size: .; J: TRBJ2-7; V: TRBV29-1; D: TRBD1; DNA: TGCAGCGTGGGACAGGGCAAAGCTTACGAGCAGTACTTC; CDR3: CSVGQGKAYEQYF
size: .; J: TRBJ1-5; V: TRBV12-5; D: TRBD1; DNA: TGTGCTAGTGGTTTGGTCCTCGGACAGGGAGGAGGCAATCAGCCCCAGCATTTT; CDR3: CASGLVLGQGGGNQPQHF
size: .; J: TRBJ1-1; V: TRBV5-1; D: .; DNA: TGCGCCAGCAGCTTGGCGGGGGGCAGGACTGAAGCTTTCTTT; CDR3: CASSLAGGRTEAFF
size: .; J: TRBJ2-7; V: TRBV18; D: .; DNA: TGTGCCAGCTCACCGAGGGCAGAGTCAGCCTACGAGCAGTACTTC; CDR3: CASSPRAESAYEQYF
size: .; J: TRBJ2-7; V: TRBV30; D: TRBD2; DNA: TGTGCCTGGCAAAAGTTCCGGACTAGCGGGGGGTTCTACGAGCAGTACTTC; CDR3: CAWQKFRTSGGFYEQYF
size: once; J: TRBJ2-4; V: TRBV30; D: .; DNA: TGTGCCTGGAGTGTATCGACTGGTGCCAAAAACATTCAGTACTTC; CDR3: CAWSVSTGAKNIQYF
size: .; J: TRBJ2-1; V: TRBV7-8; D: TRBD2; DNA: TGTGCCAGCAGCTTAGCCCGGCTAGCGGGGGACAATGAGCAGTTCTTC; CDR3: CASSLARLAGDNEQFF
size: .; J: TRBJ1-2; V: TRBV21-1; D: .; DNA: TGTGCCAGCAGCTGGGCTGGGCCAGGGGGCGAATGTGGCTACACCTTC; CDR3: CASSWAGPGGECGYTF
size: few; J: TRBJ2-7; V: TRBV5-6; D: TRBD1; DNA: TGTGCCAGCAGCTTACCCGGGACAGGAGCCTACGAGCAGTACTTC; CDR3: CASSLPGTGAYEQYF
size: .; J: TRBJ2-1; V: TRBV7-9; D: .; DNA: TGTGCCAGCAGCCAGGGGTCTTGGTCCTACAATGAGCAGTTCTTC; CDR3: CASSQGSWSYNEQFF
size: once; J: TRBJ2-3; V: TRBV29-1; D: .; DNA: TGCAGCGTTGTTCAGGGGTTCACAGATACGCAGTATTTT; CDR3: CSVVQGFTDTQYF
size: .; J: TRBJ2-7; V: TRBV29-1; D: TRBD1; DNA: TGCAGCGTTGAGACCGGGACAGGGGGCTCCTACGAGCAGTACTTC; CDR3: CSVETGTGGSYEQYF
size: .; J: TRBJ1-1; V: TRBV5-1; D: TRBD1; DNA: TGCGCCAGCAGCTTTGAGACAGGGGCGAACACTGAAGCTTTCTTT; CDR3: CASSFETGANTEAFF
size: .; J: TRBJ1-2; V: TRBV27; D: TRBD1; DNA: TGTGCCAGCAGTTCCCGGGACAGGAACTATGGCTACACCTTC; CDR3: CASSSRDRNYGYTF
size: .; J: TRBJ1-5; V: TRBV30; D: TRBD1; DNA: TGTGCCTGGAGTGGACAGGGTACGGGCAATCAGCCCCAGCATTTT; CDR3: CAWSGQGTGNQPQHF
size: .; J: TRBJ2-3; V: TRBV10-1; D: TRBD2; DNA: TGCGCCAGCAGCACTAGCGGGAGCGTAGATACGCAGTATTTT; CDR3: CASSTSGSVDTQYF
size: .; J: TRBJ1-4; V: TRBV14; D: .; DNA: TGTGCCGGGGCCGCAGGCACGAATGAAAAACTGTTTTTT; CDR3: CAGAAGTNEKLFF
size: .; J: TRBJ2-3; V: TRBV7-8; D: TRBD2; DNA: TGTGCCAGCAGCTCCGCTAGCGGGGGCCCTTCACGCACAGATACGCAGTATTTT; CDR3: CASSSASGGPSRTDTQYF
size: once; J: TRBJ2-7; V: TRBV27; D: TRBD2; DNA: TGTGCCAGCAGCGCTTCGAAAGCGGGAGCCTACGAGCAGTACTTC; CDR3: CASSASKAGAYEQYF
size: once; J: TRBJ1-2; V: TRBV5-6; D: TRBD1; DNA: TGTGCCAGCAGCTGGACGTGGACAGGGGGTAACTATGGCTACACCTTC; CDR3: CASSWTWTGGNYGYTF